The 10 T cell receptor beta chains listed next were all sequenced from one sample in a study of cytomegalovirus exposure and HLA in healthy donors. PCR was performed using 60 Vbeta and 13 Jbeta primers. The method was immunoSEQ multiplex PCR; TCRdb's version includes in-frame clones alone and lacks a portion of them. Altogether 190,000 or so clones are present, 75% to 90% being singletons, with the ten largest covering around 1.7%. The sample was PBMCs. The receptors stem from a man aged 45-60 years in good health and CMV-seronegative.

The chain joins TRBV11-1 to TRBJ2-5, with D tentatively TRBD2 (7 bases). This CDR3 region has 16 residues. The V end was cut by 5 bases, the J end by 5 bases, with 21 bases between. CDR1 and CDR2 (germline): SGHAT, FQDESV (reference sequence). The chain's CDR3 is CASSHAVGGPTETQYF. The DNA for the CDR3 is TGTGCCAGCAGCCACGCGGTGGGGGGGCCCACGGAGACCCAGTACTTC.

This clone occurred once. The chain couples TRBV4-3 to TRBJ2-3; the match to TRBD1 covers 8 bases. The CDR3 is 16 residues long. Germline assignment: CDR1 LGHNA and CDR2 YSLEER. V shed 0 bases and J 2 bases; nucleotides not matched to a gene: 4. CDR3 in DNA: TGCGCCAGCAGCCAAGAAAGGACAGGGCCCACAGATACGCAGTATTTT. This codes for CASSQERTGPTDTQYF.

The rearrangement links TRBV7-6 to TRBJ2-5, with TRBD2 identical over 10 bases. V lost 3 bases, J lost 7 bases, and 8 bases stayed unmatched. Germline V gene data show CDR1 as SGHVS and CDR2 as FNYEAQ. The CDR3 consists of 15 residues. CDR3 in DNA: TGTGCCAGCAGCTTCGATAGAAGACTAGCGGGGACCCAGTACTTC. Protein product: CASSFDRRLAGTQYF.

In nucleotides, the CDR3 is TGTGCCAGCAGTTACTCAGGCGGAAGCAATCAGCCCCAGCATTTT. It yields the protein CASSYSGGSNQPQHF. The chain carries TRBV6-6 and TRBJ1-5, with unresolved D. V gave up 0 bases and J gave up 1 base, with 7 bases separating them. Germline values: CDR1 MNHNY, CDR2 SVGAGI (reference sequence). There are 15 residues in the CDR3.

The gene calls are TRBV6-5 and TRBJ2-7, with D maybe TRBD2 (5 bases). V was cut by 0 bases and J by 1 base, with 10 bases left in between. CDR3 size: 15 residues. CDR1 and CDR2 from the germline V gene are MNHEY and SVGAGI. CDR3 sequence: CASSYSVGESYEQYF. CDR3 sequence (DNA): TGTGCCAGCAGTTACTCGGTCGGGGAATCCTACGAGCAGTACTTC.

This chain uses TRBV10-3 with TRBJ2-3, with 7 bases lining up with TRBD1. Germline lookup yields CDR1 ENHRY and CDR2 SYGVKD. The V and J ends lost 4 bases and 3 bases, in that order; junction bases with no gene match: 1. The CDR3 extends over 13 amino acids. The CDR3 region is CAISGGQTDTQYF. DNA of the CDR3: TGTGCCATCAGTGGGGGACAGACAGATACGCAGTATTTT.

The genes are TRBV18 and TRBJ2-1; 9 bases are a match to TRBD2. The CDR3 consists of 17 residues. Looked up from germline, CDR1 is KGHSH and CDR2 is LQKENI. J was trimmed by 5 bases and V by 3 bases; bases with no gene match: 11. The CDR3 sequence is CASSPRGGRAVNNEQFF. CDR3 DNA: TGTGCCAGCTCACCCCGCGGCGGGAGGGCTGTGAACAATGAGCAGTTCTTC.

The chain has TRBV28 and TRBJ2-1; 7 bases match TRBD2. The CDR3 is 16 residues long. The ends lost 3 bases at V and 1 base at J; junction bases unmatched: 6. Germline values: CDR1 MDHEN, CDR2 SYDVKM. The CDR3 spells CASSFLGGGSYNEQFF. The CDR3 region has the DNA TGTGCCAGCAGTTTCCTTGGCGGGGGTTCCTACAATGAGCAGTTCTTC.

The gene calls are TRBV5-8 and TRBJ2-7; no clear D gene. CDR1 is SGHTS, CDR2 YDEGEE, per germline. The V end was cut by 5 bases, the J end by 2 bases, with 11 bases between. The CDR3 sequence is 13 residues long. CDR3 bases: TGTGCCAGCAGTTTAAGATCAGCCTACGAGCAGTACTTC. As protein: CASSLRSAYEQYF.

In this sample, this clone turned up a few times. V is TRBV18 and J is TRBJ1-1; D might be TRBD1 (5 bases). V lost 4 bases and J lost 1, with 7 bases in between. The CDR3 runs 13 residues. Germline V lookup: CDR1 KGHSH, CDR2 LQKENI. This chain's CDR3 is CASSHGGNTEAFF. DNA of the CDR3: TGTGCCAGCTCACACGGGGGGAACACTGAAGCTTTCTTT.